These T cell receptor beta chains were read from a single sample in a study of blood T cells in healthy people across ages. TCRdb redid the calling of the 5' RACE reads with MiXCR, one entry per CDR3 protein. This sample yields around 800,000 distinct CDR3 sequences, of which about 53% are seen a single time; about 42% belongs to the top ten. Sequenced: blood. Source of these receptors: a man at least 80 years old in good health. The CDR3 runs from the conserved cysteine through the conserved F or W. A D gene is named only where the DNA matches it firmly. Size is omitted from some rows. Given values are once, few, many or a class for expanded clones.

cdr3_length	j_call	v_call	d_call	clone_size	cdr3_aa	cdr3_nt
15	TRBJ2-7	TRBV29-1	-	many	CSVEGGGGYTYEQYF	TGCAGCGTTGAAGGAGGTGGGGGATACACCTACGAGCAGTACTTC
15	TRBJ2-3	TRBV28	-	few	CASCQPGLQHRYAYF	TGTGCCAGTTGTCAACCTGGACTCCAGCACAGATACGCGTATTTT
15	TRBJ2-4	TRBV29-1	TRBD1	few	CSVARWDRTGNIQYF	TGCAGCGTTGCCCGGTGGGACAGGACCGGAAACATTCAGTACTTC
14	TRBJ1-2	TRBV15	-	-	CATSRESGGYGYTF	TGTGCCACCAGCAGAGAATCAGGTGGCTATGGCTACACCTTC
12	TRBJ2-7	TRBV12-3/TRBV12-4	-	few	CASSGVTYEQYF	TGTGCCAGCTCGGGAGTCACCTACGAGCAGTACTTC
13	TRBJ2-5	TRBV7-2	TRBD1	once	CASRTTGVETQYF	TGTGCCAGCAGGACGACAGGGGTGGAGACCCAGTACTTC
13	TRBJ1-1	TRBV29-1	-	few	CSATPDGNTEAFF	TGCAGCGCGACTCCGGACGGGAACACTGAAGCTTTCTTT
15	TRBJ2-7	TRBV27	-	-	CASTRKADPSYEQYF	TGTGCCAGCACTCGGAAGGCGGACCCCTCCTACGAGCAGTACTTC
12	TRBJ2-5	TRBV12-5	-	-	CASGLDAETQYF	TGTGCTAGTGGTTTGGATGCAGAGACCCAGTACTTC
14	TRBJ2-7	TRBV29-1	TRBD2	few	CSVGVLAGVDEQYF	TGCAGCGTTGGTGTCCTAGCGGGAGTGGACGAGCAGTACTTC
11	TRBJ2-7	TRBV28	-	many	CASSLAHEQYF	TGTGCCAGCAGTCTAGCCCACGAGCAGTACTTC
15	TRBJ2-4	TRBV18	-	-	CASSPQGPPESIQYF	TGTGCCAGCTCACCACAGGGCCCTCCGGAGAGCATTCAGTACTTC
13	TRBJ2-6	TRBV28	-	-	CASLSTGANVLTF	TGTGCCAGCTTGAGTACCGGGGCCAACGTCCTGACTTTC
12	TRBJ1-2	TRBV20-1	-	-	CSAPNPIYGYTF	TGCAGTGCCCCGAACCCCATATATGGCTACACCTTC
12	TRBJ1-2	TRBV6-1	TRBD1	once	CASMHRGDGYTF	TGTGCCAGCATGCACAGGGGTGATGGCTACACCTTC
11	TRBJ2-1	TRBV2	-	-	CASSSRGEQFF	TGTGCCAGCAGCTCGAGGGGGGAGCAGTTCTTC
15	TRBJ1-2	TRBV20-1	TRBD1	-	CSARDWTGGESGCTF	TGCAGTGCTAGAGATTGGACAGGAGGGGAATCTGGCTGCACCTTC
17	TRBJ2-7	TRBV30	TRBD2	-	CAWSPGASGASYNEQYF	TGTGCCTGGAGTCCGGGGGCTAGCGGGGCCTCCTACAATGAGCAGTACTTC
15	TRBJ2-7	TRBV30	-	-	CAWSAQGWQSYEQYF	TGTGCCTGGAGTGCCCAGGGATGGCAGAGCTACGAGCAGTACTTC
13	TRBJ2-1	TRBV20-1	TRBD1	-	CSARRTGTDEQFF	TGCAGTGCTAGGAGGACAGGGACGGATGAGCAGTTCTTC
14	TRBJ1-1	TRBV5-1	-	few	CASSFRGRNTEAFF	TGCGCCAGCAGCTTCAGGGGCCGGAACACTGAAGCTTTCTTT
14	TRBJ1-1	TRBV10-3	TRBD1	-	CAIRGTARNTEAFF	TGTGCCATCAGGGGGACAGCTAGAAACACTGAAGCTTTCTTT
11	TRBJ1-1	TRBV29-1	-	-	CSGKDNTEAFF	TGCAGCGGCAAAGATAACACTGAAGCTTTCTTT
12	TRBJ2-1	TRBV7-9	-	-	CASSLEPNEQFF	TGTGCCAGCAGCTTGGAGCCCAATGAGCAGTTCTTC
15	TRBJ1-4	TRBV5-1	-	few	CASSPATGSNEKLFF	TGCGCCAGCAGCCCAGCTACGGGATCTAATGAAAAACTGTTTTTT
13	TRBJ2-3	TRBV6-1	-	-	CASSDQLKDTQYF	TGTGCCAGCAGTGATCAACTTAAGGATACGCAGTATTTT